The 5 T cell receptor beta chains below come from one sample, sequenced in a study of T cells after posttransplantation cyclophosphamide (dated by TCRdb to 2016 to 2018). This specimen's treatment or condition label, interpreted: high-dose cyclophosphamide on days +3 and +4 as single-agent GVHD prophylaxis. Patients in the PTCy group got busulfan and fludarabine conditioning, a marrow graft from a related or unrelated donor, and cyclophosphamide on days +3 and +4. Library construction relied on the immunoSEQ multiplex PCR assay. Not all clones reach the TCRdb copy of this immuneACCESS table, which keeps in-frame sequences only. Checked studies attribute under half of the gap to unresolved V genes and leave the rest unexplained. This sample was tabulated with roughly 7,200 clones, among which there are no singletons. The biggest ten clones account for over 5.5% of the sample. Sequencing used PBMCs, obtained after allogeneic stem cell transplant with posttransplant cyclophosphamide. All receptors come from a female patient aged 45-65 years who received an allogeneic stem cell transplant from an unrelated donor, was CMV-positive, and had acute GVHD only. Where a transplant has occurred, the graft donor may have supplied some of the T cells.

This clone was seen repeatedly, ten times or more. The CDR3 DNA follows: TGTGCCAGCAGTTCAGGGTATGAGCAGTTCTTC. Its translation: CASSSGYEQFF. V is TRBV28 and J is TRBJ2-1; perhaps TRBD1 as D (5 bases). The CDR3 has 11 residues. Germline V gene sequence: CDR1 MDHEN, CDR2 SYDVKM. With 4 bases removed from V and 8 bases from J, the gap between germline ends came to 6 bases.

This clone was recorded at least ten times. The chain recombines TRBV5-1 with TRBJ2-7; 7 bases align to TRBD1. The CDR3 has 15 residues. Trimming took 1 base from V and 2 from J; bases not matched to a gene: 6. Germline CDR1 SGHRS, CDR2 YFSETQ. The CDR3 DNA follows: TGCGCCAGCAGCTTGTCAGGGACAGAACCCTACGAGCAGTACTTC. Protein sequence: CASSLSGTEPYEQYF.

This clone was seen repeatedly, ten times or more. The gene calls are TRBV18 and TRBJ2-7, with 8 positions matching TRBD1. Looked up from germline, CDR1 is KGHSH and CDR2 is LQKENI. The CDR3 totals 14 residues. Trimming removed 3 bases from V and 2 bases from J; junction bases left unmatched: 3. CDR3 sequence reads: CASSPTGGPYEQYF. As DNA, the CDR3 is TGTGCCAGCTCACCCACAGGGGGTCCCTACGAGCAGTACTTC.

This clone has ten or more counts. The rearrangement links TRBV2 to TRBJ2-1, with TRBD2 matching 8 bases. Trimming removed 2 bases from V and 5 bases from J; junction bases left unmatched: 5. CDR3 length: 15 amino acids. Germline CDR1 is SNHLY and CDR2 is FYNNEI. The CDR3 nucleotides read TGTGCCAGCAGTGAATTTCGCGGGGGGAACAATGAGCAGTTCTTC. It encodes CASSEFRGGNNEQFF.

This clone was detected many times. The chain recombines TRBV7-9 with TRBJ2-2; 9 nucleotides line up with TRBD2. The CDR3 loop spans 19 amino acids. V dropped 1 base and J dropped 4; count of bases not matched to a gene: 13. The germline CDR1 and CDR2 sequences are SEHNR and FQNEAQ (reference sequence). The CDR3 bases are TGTGCCAGCAGCTTAGATAGGACTAGCGCACCCTCGGGCACCGGGGAGCTGTTTTTT. This translates into CASSLDRTSAPSGTGELFF.